The 10 T cell receptor beta chains in this list originate from one sample, sequenced in a study of early T cells in non-severe SARS-CoV-2 infection. MiXCR was run by TCRdb on the 5' RACE reads, yielding one entry per CDR3 protein. The repertoire has tens of thousands of distinct CDR3 sequences, roughly 9.9% of them found once; the top ten carry 12%. The sample consisted of whole blood. All receptors come from an adult who was a healthcare worker with PCR-confirmed SARS-CoV-2 infection or an uninfected control (not recorded which).

This clonotype was seen at least ten times. V and J are TRBV7-3 and TRBJ2-3; TRBD1 matches 7 bases. Germline V gene lookup returns CDR1 SGHTA and CDR2 FQGTGA. This CDR3 is built from 15 residues. The trim removed 7 bases at V and 4 bases at J, leaving 11 bases unmatched. The CDR3 sequence: CASIHRDSPPDTQYF. For the CDR3, the DNA is TGTGCCAGCATACACCGGGACAGCCCCCCAGATACGCAGTATTTT.

This clonotype showed up many times. The chain is built from TRBV29-1 and TRBJ1-1; 7 bases line up with TRBD1. V lost 5 bases to trimming and J lost 0 bases; unmatched junction nucleotides: 9. This CDR3 is built from 15 residues. In germline, CDR1 is SQVTM, CDR2 ANQGSEA. CDR3 residues: CSVSRAGGMNTEAFF. The CDR3 region has the DNA TGCAGCGTTTCTAGGGCAGGGGGTATGAACACTGAAGCTTTCTTT.

This clonotype was seen many times. This sequence joins TRBV5-1 and TRBJ2-2; D assignment may be TRBD1 or TRBD2 (6 bases each). Germline-derived CDR1 and CDR2 are SGHRS and YFSETQ. The length of the CDR3 is 15 residues. The V end lost 3 bases, the J end lost 4 bases, and 13 bases lay between the germline ends. CDR3 loop: CASSYREDSTGELFF. The DNA for the CDR3 is TGCGCCAGCAGCTACAGGGAGGATAGCACCGGGGAGCTGTTTTTT. Based on the CDR3 plus reference TRBV5-1 and TRBJ2-2, the full variable domain is KAGVTQTPRYLIKTRGQQVTLSCSPISGHRSVSWYQQTPGQGLQFLFEYFSETQRNKGNFPGRFSGRQFSNSRSEMNVSTLELGDSALYLCASSYREDSTGELFFGEGSRLTVL.

This clonotype was seen a handful of times. J is TRBJ2-7 and V is TRBV28; possibly TRBD1 or TRBD2 for D (5 bases each). CDR3 length: 13 amino acids. Germline V CDR1 and CDR2: MDHEN, SYDVKM. Trimming pared 5 bases from V and 10 bases from J, leaving 18 bases between. The CDR3 loop is CASSLGRVTGQYF. In DNA form, the CDR3 reads TGTGCCAGCAGTCTGGGGCGGGTGACGGGACAGTACTTC.

The chain employs TRBV30 and TRBJ2-3; a weak D match, TRBD2 (5 bases). Germline-derived CDR1 and CDR2 are GTSNPN and SVGIG (reference sequence). Trimming removed 3 bases at V and 3 bases at J, with 13 bases between. This CDR3 has 14 residues. CDR3 sequence: CAWSGVIRTDTQYF. The DNA of the CDR3 is TGTGCCTGGAGCGGGGTTATCAGGACAGATACGCAGTATTTT.

The chain couples TRBV14 to TRBJ1-1, with TRBD1 as a possible D gene (5 bases). CDR3 length equals 14 residues. Germline-derived CDR1 and CDR2 are SGHDN and FVKESK. Trimming pared 1 base from V and 5 bases from J, leaving 11 bases between. The DNA for the CDR3 is TGTGCCAGCAGCCAAGTTGGGGGAGCGACTGAAGCTTTCTTT. Its translation: CASSQVGGATEAFF.

This clonotype was seen ten or more times. This chain links TRBV6-5 with TRBJ1-5; D is undetermined. V was cut by 0 bases and J by 5 bases, with 11 bases left in between. Looked up from germline, CDR1 is MNHEY and CDR2 is SVGAGI. The length of the CDR3 is 15 residues. CDR3 bases: TGTGCCAGCAGTTACTCTCGTATTGGAGATCAGCCCCAGCATTTT. Protein product: CASSYSRIGDQPQHF.

This clonotype was counted at least ten times. The CDR3 region has the DNA TGTGCCAGCACCGCACGGGGGAGGGATAGGGATGAGCAGTTCTTC. This encodes CASTARGRDRDEQFF. The V and J genes are TRBV9 and TRBJ2-1, with 7 bases matching TRBD2. Germline V gene data show CDR1 as SGDLS and CDR2 as YYNGEE. The CDR3 runs 15 residues. J was trimmed by 8 bases and V by 6 bases; bases with no gene match: 14. Looking up the rest from reference TRBV9 and TRBJ2-1 gives the full variable domain: DSGVTQTPKHLITATGQRVTLRCSPRSGDLSVYWYQQSLDQGLQFLIQYYNGEERAKGNILERFSAQQFPDLHSELNLSSLELGDSALYFCASTARGRDRDEQFFGPGTRLTVL.

The chain carries TRBV29-1 and TRBJ1-4; D perhaps matches TRBD1 (6 bases). CDR1 and CDR2 from the germline V gene are SQVTM and ANQGSEA. Trimming removed 6 bases from V and 7 bases from J, with 12 bases in between. CDR3 length: 12 residues. CDR3 nucleotides: TGCAGCGTCGGACAGATAGGTGAAAAACTGTTTTTT. Amino acids: CSVGQIGEKLFF.

The sample holds many counts of this clonotype. This chain links TRBV11-2 with TRBJ2-7, with 10 bases lining up with TRBD1. The CDR3 covers 14 residues. The ends lost 2 bases at V and 7 bases at J; junction bases unmatched: 5. Per germline, CDR1 SGHAT and CDR2 FQNNGV. The CDR3 protein is CASSLRTGGREQYF. DNA for the CDR3: TGTGCCAGCAGCTTACGGACAGGGGGACGGGAGCAGTACTTC.